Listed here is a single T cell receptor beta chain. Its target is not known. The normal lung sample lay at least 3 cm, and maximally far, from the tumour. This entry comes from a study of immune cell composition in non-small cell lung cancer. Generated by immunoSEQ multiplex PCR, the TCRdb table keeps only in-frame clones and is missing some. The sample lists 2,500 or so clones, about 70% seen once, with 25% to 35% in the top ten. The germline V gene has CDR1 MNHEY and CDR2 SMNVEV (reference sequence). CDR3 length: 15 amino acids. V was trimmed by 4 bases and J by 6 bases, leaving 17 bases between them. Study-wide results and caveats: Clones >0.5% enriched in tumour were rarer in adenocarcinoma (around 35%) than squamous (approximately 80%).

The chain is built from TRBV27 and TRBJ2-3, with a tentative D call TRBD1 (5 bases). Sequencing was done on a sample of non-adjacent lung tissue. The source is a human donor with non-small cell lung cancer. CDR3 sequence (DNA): TGTGCCAGCAGTTGGGGTGGGGCCATCACGGATACGCAGTATTTT. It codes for CASSWGGAITDTQYF.